What follows is one TCR beta chain and its context. Data came from immunoSEQ multiplex PCR; TCRdb stores just in-frame clones and leaves some out. The profile shows roughly 180,000 clones, roughly nine tenths of them singletons. Deletions cut 2 bases from V and 4 bases from J, with 18 bases between. The CDR3 is 16 amino acids. From germline, CDR1 is LNHNV and CDR2 YYDKDF (reference sequence). This sample stems from a study of blood T cell repertoires in COVID-19. On the study more broadly: The United States, Italy and Spain supplied acute and convalescent COVID-19 samples.

The sequencing input was peripheral blood. This chain links TRBV15 with TRBJ2-7, with unresolved D. The TCR was taken from a man between 65 and 85 years old with active or convalescent COVID-19. The CDR3 region is CATSRSVGPTKYEQYF. CDR3 bases: TGTGCCACCAGCAGATCGGTTGGGCCCACCAAGTACGAGCAGTACTTC.